This T cell receptor (beta chain) originates from a study of early T cells in non-severe SARS-CoV-2 infection. MiXCR, applied by TCRdb to the 5' RACE reads, yields one record per CDR3 protein. The sample lists tens of thousands of distinct CDR3 sequences; about 5% were seen once. The sample taken for sequencing was whole blood. The TCR comes from an adult who was a healthcare worker with PCR-confirmed SARS-CoV-2 infection or an uninfected control (not recorded which).

The CDR3 DNA reads TGCGCCAGCAGCCCCAGGACAGGGGGGGCCTACGAGCAGTACTTC. Protein product: CASSPRTGGAYEQYF. The chain combines TRBV5-1 with TRBJ2-7; 10 nucleotides agree with TRBD1. This CDR3 is 15 amino acids long. V trimming: 4 bases; J trimming: 2 bases; junction bases outside the gene matches: 6. Germline V gives CDR1 SGHRS, CDR2 YFSETQ.